What follows is one T cell receptor (beta chain) and its context. As yet, its antigen is unknown. The TCR beta cDNA libraries carried unique molecular identifiers. The T cell input of about 0.85 to 10 million gave hundreds of thousands of cDNA molecules. TCRdb re-called the PCR reads through MiXCR, storing one row per CDR3 protein. This table holds fewer than 550,000 distinct CDR3 sequences, about a third found once. This entry is derived from a study of post-analysis software for immune sequencing data. Study-wide context: Patients had relapsing-remitting, secondary progressive or progressive-relapsing multiple sclerosis; some lacked subtype.

This CDR3 has 13 residues. Germline V CDR1 and CDR2: DFQATT, SNEGSKA (reference sequence). The study's findings and limits: Controls showed significantly higher normalized Chao1 diversity than did multiple sclerosis patients. There were roughly five TRBV segments more frequent in patients than controls, and TRBV5-6, TRBV5-1 and TRBV20-1 were among them.

The origin of this receptor is a girl aged 2-17 years with multiple sclerosis. What was sequenced was blood. J is TRBJ2-7 and V is TRBV20-1; D is uncertain. Matching the DNA end better, TRBJ2-5 makes the J call doubtful. The CDR3 nucleotides are TGCAGTGCTAGAGTTTTCCCCCCGGAGACCCAGTACTTC. It translates to CSARVFPPETQYF.